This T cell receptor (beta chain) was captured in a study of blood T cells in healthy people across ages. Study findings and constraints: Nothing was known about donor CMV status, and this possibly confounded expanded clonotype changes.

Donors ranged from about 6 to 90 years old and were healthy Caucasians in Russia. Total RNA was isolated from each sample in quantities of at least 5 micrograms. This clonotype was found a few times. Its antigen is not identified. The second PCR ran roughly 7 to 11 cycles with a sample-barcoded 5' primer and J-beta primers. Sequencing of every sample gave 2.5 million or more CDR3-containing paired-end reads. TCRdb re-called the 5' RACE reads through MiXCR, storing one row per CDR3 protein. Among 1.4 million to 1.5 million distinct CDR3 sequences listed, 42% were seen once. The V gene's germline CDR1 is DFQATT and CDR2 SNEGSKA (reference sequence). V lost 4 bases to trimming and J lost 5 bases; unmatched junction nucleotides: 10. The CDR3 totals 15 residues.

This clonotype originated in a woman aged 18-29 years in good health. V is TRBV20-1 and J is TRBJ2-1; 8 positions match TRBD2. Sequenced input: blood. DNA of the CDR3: TGCAGTGCTATTGCCCCCACTAGCGGAGACAATGAGCAGTTCTTC. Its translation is CSAIAPTSGDNEQFF.